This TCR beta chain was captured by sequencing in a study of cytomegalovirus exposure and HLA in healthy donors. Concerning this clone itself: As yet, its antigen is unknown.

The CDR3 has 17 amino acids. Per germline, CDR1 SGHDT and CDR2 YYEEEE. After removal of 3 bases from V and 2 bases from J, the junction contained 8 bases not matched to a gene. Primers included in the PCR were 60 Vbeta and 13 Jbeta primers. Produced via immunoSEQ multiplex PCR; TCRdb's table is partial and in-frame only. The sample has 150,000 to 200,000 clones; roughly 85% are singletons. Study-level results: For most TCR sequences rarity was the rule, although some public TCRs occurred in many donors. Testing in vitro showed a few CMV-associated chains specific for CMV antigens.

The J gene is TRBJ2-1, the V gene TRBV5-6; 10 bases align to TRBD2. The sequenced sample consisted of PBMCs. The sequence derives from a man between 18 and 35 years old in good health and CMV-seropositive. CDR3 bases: TGTGCCAGCAGCTCGTGGACTAGCGGAGCACCCTACAATGAGCAGTTCTTC. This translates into CASSSWTSGAPYNEQFF.